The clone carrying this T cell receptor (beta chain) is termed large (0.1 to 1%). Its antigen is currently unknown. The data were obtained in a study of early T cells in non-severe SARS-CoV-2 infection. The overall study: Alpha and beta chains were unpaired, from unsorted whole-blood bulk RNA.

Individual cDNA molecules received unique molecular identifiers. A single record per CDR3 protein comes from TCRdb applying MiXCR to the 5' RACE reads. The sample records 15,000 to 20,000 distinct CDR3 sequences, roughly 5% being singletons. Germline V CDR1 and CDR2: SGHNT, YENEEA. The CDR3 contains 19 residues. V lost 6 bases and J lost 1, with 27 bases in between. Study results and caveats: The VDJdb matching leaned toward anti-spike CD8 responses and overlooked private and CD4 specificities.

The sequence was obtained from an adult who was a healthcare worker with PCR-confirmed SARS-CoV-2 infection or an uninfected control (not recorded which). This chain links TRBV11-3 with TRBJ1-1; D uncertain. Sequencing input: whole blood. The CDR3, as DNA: TGTGCCAGCAGTTTCCAGACCATGGTGGTAGGTTTCCCGAACACTGAAGCTTTCTTT. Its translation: CASSFQTMVVGFPNTEAFF.